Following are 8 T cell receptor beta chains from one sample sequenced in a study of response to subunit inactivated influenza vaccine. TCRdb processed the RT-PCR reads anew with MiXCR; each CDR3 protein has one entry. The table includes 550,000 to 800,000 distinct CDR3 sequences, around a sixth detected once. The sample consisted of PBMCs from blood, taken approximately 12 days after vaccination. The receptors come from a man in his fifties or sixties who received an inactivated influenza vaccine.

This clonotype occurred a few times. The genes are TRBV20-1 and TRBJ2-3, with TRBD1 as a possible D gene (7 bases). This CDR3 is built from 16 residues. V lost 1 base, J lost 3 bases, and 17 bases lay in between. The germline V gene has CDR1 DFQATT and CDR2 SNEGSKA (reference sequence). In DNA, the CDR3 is TGCAGTGCTAGAGCAAGATCAGGGGGAGGAACAGATACGCAGTATTTT. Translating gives CSARARSGGGTDTQYF.

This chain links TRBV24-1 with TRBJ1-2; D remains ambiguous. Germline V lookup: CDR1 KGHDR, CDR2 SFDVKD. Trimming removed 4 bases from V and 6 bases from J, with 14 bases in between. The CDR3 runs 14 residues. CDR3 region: CATSDSALMHGYTF. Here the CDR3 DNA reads TGTGCCACCAGTGACTCGGCACTCATGCATGGCTACACCTTC.

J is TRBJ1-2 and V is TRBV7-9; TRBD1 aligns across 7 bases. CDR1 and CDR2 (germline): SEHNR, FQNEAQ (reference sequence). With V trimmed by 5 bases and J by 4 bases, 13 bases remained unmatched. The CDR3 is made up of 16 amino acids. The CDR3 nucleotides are TGTGCCAGCAGCCCCGAACAGGGGAGTTCCCTCTATGGCTACACCTTC. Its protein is CASSPEQGSSLYGYTF.

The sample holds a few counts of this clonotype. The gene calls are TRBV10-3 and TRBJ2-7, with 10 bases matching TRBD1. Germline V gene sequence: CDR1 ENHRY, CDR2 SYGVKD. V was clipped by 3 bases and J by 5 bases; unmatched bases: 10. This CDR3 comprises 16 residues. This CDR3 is CAISDPRDRGFHEQYF. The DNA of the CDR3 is TGTGCCATCAGTGACCCCCGGGACAGGGGCTTCCACGAGCAGTACTTC.

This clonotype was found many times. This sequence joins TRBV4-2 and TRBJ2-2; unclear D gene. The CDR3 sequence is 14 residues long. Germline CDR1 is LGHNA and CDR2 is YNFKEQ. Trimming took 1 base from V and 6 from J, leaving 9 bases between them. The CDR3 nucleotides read TGTGCCAGCAGCCAAGTCGGCCCCCCCGGGGAGCTGTTTTTT. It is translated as CASSQVGPPGELFF.

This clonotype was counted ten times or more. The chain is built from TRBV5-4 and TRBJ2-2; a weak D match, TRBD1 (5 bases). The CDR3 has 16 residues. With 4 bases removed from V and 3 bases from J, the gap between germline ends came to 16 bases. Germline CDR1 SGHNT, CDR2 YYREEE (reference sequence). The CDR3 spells CASSGTRGVHTGELFF. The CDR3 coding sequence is TGTGCCAGCAGCGGTACAAGGGGTGTGCACACCGGGGAGCTGTTTTTT.

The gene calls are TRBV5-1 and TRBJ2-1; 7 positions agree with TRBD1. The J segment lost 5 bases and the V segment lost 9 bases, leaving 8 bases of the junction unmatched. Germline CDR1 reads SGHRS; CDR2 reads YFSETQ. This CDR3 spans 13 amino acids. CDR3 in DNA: TGCGCCAACAATCCAGGGGGAAACAATGAGCAGTTCTTC. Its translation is CANNPGGNNEQFF.

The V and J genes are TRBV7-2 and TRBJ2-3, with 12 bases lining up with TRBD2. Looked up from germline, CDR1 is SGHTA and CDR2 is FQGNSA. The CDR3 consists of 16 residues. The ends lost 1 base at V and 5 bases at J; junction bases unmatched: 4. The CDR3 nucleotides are TGTGCCAGCAGCTTAGATCCGGGACTAGCGGGAGATACGCAGTATTTT. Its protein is CASSLDPGLAGDTQYF. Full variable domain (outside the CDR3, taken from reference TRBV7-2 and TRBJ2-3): GAGVSQSPSNKVTEKGKDVELRCDPISGHTALYWYRQSLGQGLEFLIYFQGNSAPDKSGLPSDRFSAERTGGSVSTLTIQRTQQEDSAVYLCASSLDPGLAGDTQYFGPGTRLTVL.